This passage covers 4 T cell receptor beta chains from one sample sequenced in a study of blood T cell repertoires in COVID-19. Assay used: immunoSEQ multiplex PCR; TCRdb lists only in-frame clones, some missing. Of about 97,000 clones in the sample, 84% were seen once. Sequencing used peripheral blood. The receptors originated from a man in his forties with active or convalescent COVID-19.

The chain employs TRBV29-1 and TRBJ2-3; 7 nucleotides line up with TRBD1. The CDR3 consists of 14 residues. CDR1 is SQVTM and CDR2 is ANQGSEA in the germline V gene. V shed 8 bases, J shed 2 bases, and the junction held 10 bases outside the gene matches. In DNA form, the CDR3 reads TGCAGCCCCGAGAGACAGGGCCTCACAGATACGCAGTATTTT. Protein: CSPERQGLTDTQYF.

The V call is TRBV30, the J call TRBJ1-4, with 7 bases identical to TRBD1. The germline gives CDR1 GTSNPN, CDR2 SVGIG (reference sequence). The CDR3 sequence is 16 residues long. V shed 1 base and J 1 base; nucleotides not matched to a gene: 6. CDR3 DNA: TGTGCCTGGAGTGCGACAGGGTTTGGAACTAATGAAAAACTGTTTTTT. As protein: CAWSATGFGTNEKLFF.

There are a few counts of this clone. The J gene is TRBJ2-7, the V gene TRBV5-1, with a possible D match to TRBD1 (6 bases). The CDR3 has 14 amino acids. In germline, CDR1 is SGHRS, CDR2 YFSETQ. The V and J ends lost 2 bases and 7 bases respectively, with 16 bases between them. CDR3 DNA: TGCGCCAGCAGCTTAGAAACAGGGCTGGGGGAGCAGTACTTC. Its translation is CASSLETGLGEQYF.

The chain is built from TRBV6-5 and TRBJ1-1, with D uncertain. This CDR3 spans 11 amino acids. The V gene's germline CDR1 is MNHEY and CDR2 SVGAGI. Between the trimmed V and J ends, which lost 5 bases and 7 bases, there was a span of 8 bases. DNA of the CDR3: TGTGCCAGCAGTCGCGGACTTGAAGCTTTCTTT. Translating it yields CASSRGLEAFF.